The 18 T cell receptor beta chains in this list originate from one sample, sequenced in a study of immune evolution from preneoplasia to lung adenocarcinoma. Some clones are missing from TCRdb's copy, which holds only in-frame ones; the method was immunoSEQ multiplex PCR. The table includes some 9,200 clones, just under 80% detected once. Sample: FFPE lung adenocarcinoma in situ tissue. The receptors shown here come from an elderly person with lung adenocarcinoma.

The sample holds one count of this clone. J is TRBJ2-7 and V is TRBV7-2; 10 bases line up with TRBD1. The V and J ends lost 4 bases and 7 bases, in that order; junction bases with no gene match: 7. The V gene's germline CDR1 is SGHTA and CDR2 FQGNSA. The CDR3 loop spans 14 amino acids. The DNA of the CDR3 is TGTGCCAGCAGCTACGACAGGGGGCGCAGAGAGCAGTACTTC. This translates into CASSYDRGRREQYF.

On this clone itself: Other DNA sequences in this specimen translate into the identical CDR3. This sequence joins TRBV6-5 and TRBJ1-5, with 10 bases matching TRBD1. Germline V gives CDR1 MNHEY, CDR2 SVGAGI. The CDR3 sequence is 15 residues long. The junction had 1 base not matched to a gene; V was cut back by 0 bases and J by 5 bases. In DNA form, the CDR3 reads TGTGCCAGCAGTTACTCGGGGACAGGGGATCAGCCCCAGCATTTT. Translated, it gives CASSYSGTGDQPQHF.

The chain links TRBV5-1 to TRBJ1-2; D might be TRBD1 (5 bases). The CDR3 runs to 15 residues. In germline, CDR1 is SGHRS, CDR2 YFSETQ. V lost 0 bases and J 8 bases, leaving 17 bases between the germline ends. The DNA for the CDR3 is TGCGCCAGCAGCTTGGGTCAAGGGGCCTTATTAGGCTACACCTTC. Translation gives CASSLGQGALLGYTF.

The chain recombines TRBV7-3 with TRBJ1-1; D ambiguous. V shed 3 bases and J shed 0 bases, with 5 bases lying between them. Germline CDR1 SGHTA, CDR2 FQGTGA. The CDR3 loop spans 13 amino acids. CDR3 in DNA: TGTGCCAGCAGCTTCGGACTGAACACTGAAGCTTTCTTT. This encodes CASSFGLNTEAFF.

The chain has TRBV27 and TRBJ1-2; the D is unclear. The germline CDR1 and CDR2 sequences are MNHEY and SMNVEV (reference sequence). The CDR3 contains 15 residues. V lost 0 bases and J lost 1, with 9 bases in between. The DNA of the CDR3 is TGTGCCAGCAGTTTATCAGGCGCCCATAACTATGGCTACACCTTC. This codes for CASSLSGAHNYGYTF.

This clone was seen a handful of times. The chain carries TRBV9 and TRBJ1-1; TRBD1 matches at 7 bases. CDR3 length: 15 residues. Trimming cost V 7 bases and J 0 bases; bases outside gene matches: 9. The germline V gene has CDR1 SGDLS and CDR2 YYNGEE. The CDR3 region has the DNA TGTGCCAGCGGGAGGACAGGCCAAGTGAACACTGAAGCTTTCTTT. It translates to CASGRTGQVNTEAFF. Drawing the rest from reference TRBV9 and TRBJ1-1, the complete variable domain is DSGVTQTPKHLITATGQRVTLRCSPRSGDLSVYWYQQSLDQGLQFLIQYYNGEERAKGNILERFSAQQFPDLHSELNLSSLELGDSALYFCASGRTGQVNTEAFFGQGTRLTVV.

The J gene is TRBJ2-3, the V gene TRBV15; D unresolved. Germline CDR1 reads LNHNV; CDR2 reads YYDKDF (reference sequence). The CDR3 is made up of 15 amino acids. V lost 0 bases and J 5 bases, leaving 12 bases between the germline ends. Written as DNA, the CDR3 is TGTGCCACCAGCAGAGATCACCAGCGAAGAGATACGCAGTATTTT. This sequence encodes CATSRDHQRRDTQYF.

The rearrangement links TRBV7-6 to TRBJ2-2; weak D call: TRBD1 (6 bases). Germline V gene data show CDR1 as SGHVS and CDR2 as FNYEAQ. V was shortened by 7 bases and J by 1 base, with 16 bases between the two germline ends. The length of the CDR3 is 16 residues. The CDR3 DNA sequence: TGTGCCAGCACCCCTCGCCCGGGACAGAACACCGGGGAGCTGTTTTTT. Residues: CASTPRPGQNTGELFF. The variable domain in full, with the rest retrieved from reference TRBV7-6 and TRBJ2-2, is GAGVSQSPRYKVTKRGQDVALRCDPISGHVSLYWYRQALGQGPEFLTYFNYEAQQDKSGLPNDRFSAERPEGSISTLTIQRTEQRDSAMYRCASTPRPGQNTGELFFGEGSRLTVL.

The chain carries TRBV25-1 and TRBJ1-4; D not certain. This CDR3 region has 14 residues. With 0 bases removed from V and 8 bases from J, the gap between germline ends came to 10 bases. CDR1 and CDR2 (germline): MGHDK, SYGVNS. The DNA for the CDR3 is TGTGCCAGCAGTGAATATGAAGCGGGGGAAAAACTGTTTTTT. It codes for CASSEYEAGEKLFF.

The V call is TRBV11-3, the J call TRBJ1-1, with D hard to call. The CDR3 contains 13 residues. CDR1 SGHNT and CDR2 YENEEA come from the germline V gene. Trimming took 6 bases from V and 2 from J, leaving 10 bases between them. CDR3 nucleotides: TGTGCCAGCAGTTACGACGGCAACACTGAAGCTTTCTTT. Translation gives CASSYDGNTEAFF.

The chain joins TRBV5-8 to TRBJ1-5, with D possibly matching TRBD1 (6 bases). Deletions cut 7 bases from V and 1 base from J, with 15 bases between. The CDR3 covers 15 residues. The germline gives CDR1 SGHTS, CDR2 YDEGEE. The CDR3 region has the DNA TGTGCCAGCGGGCATGGGGGCTTGAGCAATCAGCCCCAGCATTTT. Amino acid sequence: CASGHGGLSNQPQHF.

This clone occurred once. The chain is built from TRBV7-6 and TRBJ2-1; 12 positions match TRBD2. With 5 bases clipped from V and 8 bases from J, the junction kept 4 bases outside the gene matches. The CDR3 totals 14 residues. CDR1 SGHVS and CDR2 FNYEAQ come from the germline V gene. The CDR3 DNA follows: TGTGCCAGCAGCCCTAGCGGGGGGGCATATGAGCAGTTCTTC. Protein sequence: CASSPSGGAYEQFF.

The chain links TRBV19 to TRBJ2-3; tentatively, D is TRBD1 or TRBD2 (5 bases each). The CDR3 spans 16 residues. Trimming left V 3 bases short and J 1 base short, with 14 bases between. Looked up from germline, CDR1 is LNHDA and CDR2 is SQIVND (reference sequence). The CDR3 protein is CASSIGGHPRTDTQYF. For the CDR3, the DNA is TGTGCCAGTAGTATTGGAGGACATCCCCGCACAGATACGCAGTATTTT.

The J gene is TRBJ2-3, the V gene TRBV7-2; no reliable D call. Trimming took 2 bases from V and 0 from J, leaving 6 bases between them. Germline V gene lookup returns CDR1 SGHTA and CDR2 FQGNSA. The CDR3 runs 14 residues. CDR3 loop: CASSLQSSTDTQYF. The CDR3 region has the DNA TGTGCCAGCAGCTTACAGAGTAGCACAGATACGCAGTATTTT.

The count of this clone is one. This chain joins TRBV4-3 and TRBJ2-7; D may be TRBD1 or TRBD2 (5 bases each). Germline loops: CDR1 LGHNA, CDR2 YSLEER. Trimming stripped 5 bases from V and 5 bases from J, with 10 bases between. The CDR3 has 12 amino acids. In DNA, the CDR3 is TGCGCCAGCAGCTCGGGGCACCACGAGCAGTACTTC. Translated: CASSSGHHEQYF.

This rearrangement joins TRBV19 to TRBJ2-5; the match to TRBD1 covers 8 bases. Unmatched junction bases numbered 7, after V lost 5 bases and J lost 5 bases. Germline lookup yields CDR1 LNHDA and CDR2 SQIVND (reference sequence). The CDR3 is made up of 14 amino acids. The chain's CDR3 is CASSGQGARETQYF. The CDR3, as DNA: TGTGCCAGTAGTGGCCAGGGGGCCAGGGAGACCCAGTACTTC. Using reference TRBV19 and TRBJ2-5 for the parts outside the CDR3, the full variable domain is DGGITQSPKYLFRKEGQNVTLSCEQNLNHDAMYWYRQDPGQGLRLIYYSQIVNDFQKGDIAEGYSVSREKKESFPLTVTSAQKNPTAFYLCASSGQGARETQYFGPGTRLLVL.

This chain uses TRBV30 with TRBJ1-1, with D unresolved. Trimming took off 3 bases at V and 5 bases at J, with 7 bases between the two ends. CDR3 length equals 11 residues. Per the germline V gene, CDR1 is GTSNPN and CDR2 is SVGIG (reference sequence). CDR3 residues: CAWRIRTEAFF. The CDR3 region has the DNA TGTGCCTGGAGGATCAGGACTGAAGCTTTCTTT.

The gene calls are TRBV2 and TRBJ1-5; TRBD1 agrees at 7 bases. The germline gives CDR1 SNHLY, CDR2 FYNNEI. This CDR3 comprises 13 residues. Unmatched junction bases numbered 9, after V lost 11 bases and J lost 5 bases. The CDR3 here is CAGGQDADQPQHF. As DNA, the CDR3 is TGTGCCGGAGGACAGGACGCGGATCAGCCCCAGCATTTT.